This T cell receptor (beta chain) was captured by sequencing in a study of blood T cell repertoires in COVID-19. In germline, CDR1 is KGHSH, CDR2 LQKENI. The length of the CDR3 is 15 residues. The V and J ends lost 5 bases and 0 bases respectively, with 11 bases between them. Clones were sequenced by immunoSEQ multiplex PCR, and TCRdb holds only the in-frame ones, with some missing. Seen here are hundreds of thousands of clones, roughly 86% observed once, and the top ten hold about 9.8%. This clone was counted once. Those enrolled, adults aged about 18 to 89 years, came from about two dozen US areas. This clonotype was obtained from a woman under 30 who had recovered from COVID-19. The rearrangement links TRBV18 to TRBJ1-5, with D possibly being TRBD1 (6 bases). Sequencing was done on a sample of PBMCs or T cells enriched from blood (not recorded which). The CDR3, as DNA: TGTGCCAGCTCAAGCAAGACAGGTAGCAATCAGCCCCAGCATTTT. Translation gives CASSSKTGSNQPQHF.